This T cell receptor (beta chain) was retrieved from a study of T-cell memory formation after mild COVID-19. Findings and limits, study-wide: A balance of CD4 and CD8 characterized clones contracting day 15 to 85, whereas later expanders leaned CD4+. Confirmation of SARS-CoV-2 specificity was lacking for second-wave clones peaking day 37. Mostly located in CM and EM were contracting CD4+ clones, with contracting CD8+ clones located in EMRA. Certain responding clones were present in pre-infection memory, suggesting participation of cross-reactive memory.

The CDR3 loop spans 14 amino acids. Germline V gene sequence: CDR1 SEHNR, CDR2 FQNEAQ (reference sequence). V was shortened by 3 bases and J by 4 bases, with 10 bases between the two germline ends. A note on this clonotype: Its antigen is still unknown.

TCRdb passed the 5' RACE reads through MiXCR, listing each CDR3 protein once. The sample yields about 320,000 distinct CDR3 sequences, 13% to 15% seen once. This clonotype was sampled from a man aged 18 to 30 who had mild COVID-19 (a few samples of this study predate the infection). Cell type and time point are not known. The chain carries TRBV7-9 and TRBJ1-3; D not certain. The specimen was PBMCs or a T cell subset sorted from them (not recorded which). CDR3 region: CASSFSIRGNTIYF. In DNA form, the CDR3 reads TGTGCCAGCAGCTTTTCGATCCGCGGAAACACCATATATTTT.